This TCR beta chain was obtained from a study of radiation and T cells in renal cell carcinoma. As for this clone: Its antigen is not identified.

Study-wide points: Top tumor clonotypes rose in blood 2 weeks post-radiation, then contracted. Baseline intratumoral clonotype presence is unknown without pretreatment biopsies.

Indicated time point: baseline pretreatment blood. Documented treatment: 15 Gy SBRT to primary tumor, nephrectomy 4 weeks later. Looked up from germline, CDR1 is MNHNS and CDR2 is SASEGT. This CDR3 has 15 amino acids. After removal of 6 bases from V and 3 bases from J, the junction contained 6 bases not matched to a gene. Generated by immunoSEQ multiplex PCR, the TCRdb table keeps only in-frame clones and is missing some. The sample shows 100,000 or so clones, 75% to 90% of them seen only once. V gene TRBV6-1 combines with J gene TRBJ1-3; TRBD1 aligns across 9 bases. Sample: blood, taken from a patient whose treatment included radiotherapy and nephrectomy. The clonotype originates from a man aged 50 to 60 with renal cell carcinoma. The CDR3 DNA is TGTGCCAGCAGCATAGACAGGGGGTTTGGAAACACCATATATTTT. It codes for CASSIDRGFGNTIYF.